This TCR beta chain was captured in a study of T cell repertoires in cytomegalovirus infection. MiXCR, run by TCRdb on the reads, gives a single entry per CDR3 protein. The sample yields approximately 750,000 distinct CDR3 sequences, 35% to 40% seen once. Per the germline V gene, CDR1 is MNHEY and CDR2 is SMNVEV (reference sequence). This CDR3 has 14 residues. The ends were cut back, 7 bases at V and 5 bases at J, with 17 bases in the middle. This receptor was identified in a human donor in good health (CMV status not recorded). Some clones in this sample may be carry-over from other donors' samples. Material: PBMCs. The chain employs TRBV27 and TRBJ1-2; D might be TRBD1 (5 bases). This chain's CDR3 is CASTSDPGLYGYTF. The DNA for the CDR3 is TGTGCCAGCACCTCCGACCCGGGGCTTTATGGCTACACCTTC.